These T cell receptor beta chains were read from a single sample in a study of neurological immune-mediated disorders. TCRdb reanalysed the 5' RACE reads using MiXCR and keeps one entry per CDR3 protein. The sample consists of roughly 80,000 distinct CDR3 sequences, about 5% of them appearing once. Sequences were obtained from PBMCs. The receptor source for this set is a woman aged 55-69 years with multiple sclerosis. CDR3s include the opening cysteine and the closing phenylalanine or tryptophan. Each record gives: V gene, CDR3 protein.

TRBV7-2 CASTERGGRTDTQYF
TRBV4-2 CASSQDGYEQYF
TRBV12-3/TRBV12-4 CASRLRGAGYGYTF
TRBV20-1 CSARDLGGQVYEQYF
TRBV12-3/TRBV12-4 CASSKGVGYTF
TRBV6-2/TRBV6-3 CASSPTGTPNTEAFF
TRBV12-3/TRBV12-4 CASSLSAGGLYNEQFF
TRBV7-8 CASSQGTTGELFF
TRBV11-2 CASSLLTGNTGELFF
TRBV20-1 CSANPADTQYF
TRBV5-6 CASTQGNQPQHF
TRBV7-2 CASSLGPSPDTQYF
TRBV3-1 CASSRPASGEQYF
TRBV11-2 CASSFGNYEQYF
TRBV6-6 CASRPTKSSYNEQFF
TRBV5-1 CASSPRTGRSANYGYTF
TRBV6-5 CASSRQGSEGEQYF
TRBV18 CASSPPRGSLAEAFF
TRBV20-1 CSARVPGQGPYEQYF
TRBV5-1 CASSLDRGRPENSPLHF
TRBV3-1 CASSQQRGGFNEQFF
TRBV2 CASRPLFLAVDEQFF
TRBV11-2 CASSQPVNTGELFF
TRBV20-1 CSASLPSGGFQETQYF
TRBV9 CASSASTDTQYF
TRBV27 CASSKPGLAGVVNEQFF
TRBV4-1 CASSAGQGEFYEQYF
TRBV3-1 CASSQGLDIYNEQFF
TRBV5-1 CASSLNRVENEQFF